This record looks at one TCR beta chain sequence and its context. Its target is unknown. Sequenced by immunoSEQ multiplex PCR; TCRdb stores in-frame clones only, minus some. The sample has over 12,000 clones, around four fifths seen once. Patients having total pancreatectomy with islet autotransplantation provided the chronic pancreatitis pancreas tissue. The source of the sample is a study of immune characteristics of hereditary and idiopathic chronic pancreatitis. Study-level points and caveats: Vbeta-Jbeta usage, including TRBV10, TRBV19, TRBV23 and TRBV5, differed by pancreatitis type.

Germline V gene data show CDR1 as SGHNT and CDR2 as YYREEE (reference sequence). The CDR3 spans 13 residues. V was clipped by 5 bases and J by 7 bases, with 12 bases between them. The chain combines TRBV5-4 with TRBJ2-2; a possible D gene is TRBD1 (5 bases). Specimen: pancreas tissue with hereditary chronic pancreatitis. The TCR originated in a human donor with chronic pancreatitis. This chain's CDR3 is CASRQANGGELFF. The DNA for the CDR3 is TGTGCCAGCAGACAGGCGAATGGCGGGGAGCTGTTTTTT.